These 10 T cell receptor beta chains were all obtained from the same sample, sequenced in a study of shared clonotypes between healthy human individuals. It was CD45RO-negative cells, positively selected for CCR7, that made up naive CD8 cells, with terminally differentiated effector memory CD45RA+ cells excluded. The repertoire was sequenced with immunoSEQ multiplex PCR; TCRdb's copy has only in-frame clones and lacks some. The data contain about 1,800,000 clones, 85% to 95% of them seen just once; the ten biggest clones take up roughly 1.2%. Sequencing was done on a sample of naive CD8+ T cells sorted from blood. These receptors were obtained from a man aged 18 to 35 in good health.

Of note for this clone: Other nucleotide sequences from this sample produce the same CDR3. The CDR3 DNA reads as TGTGCCAGCAGTTTATCTGCGGGGGCCAACACTGAAGCTTTCTTT. Protein: CASSLSAGANTEAFF. The chain has TRBV27 and TRBJ1-1; D is possibly TRBD1 (6 bases). This CDR3 has 15 amino acids. Germline V gene data show CDR1 as MNHEY and CDR2 as SMNVEV (reference sequence). V was pared by 0 bases and J by 2 bases, with 10 bases between.

About this clone itself: Other DNA sequences in the sample encode the same CDR3. V gene TRBV5-4 combines with J gene TRBJ2-7; no firm D call. V lost 4 bases and J lost 7, with 9 bases in between. The CDR3 is made up of 11 amino acids. The germline gives CDR1 SGHNT, CDR2 YYREEE (reference sequence). The CDR3 reads CASSLGPEQYF. DNA for the CDR3: TGTGCCAGCAGCCTCGGACCAGAGCAGTACTTC.

This clone came up a few times. The same CDR3 also results from other DNA sequences found in this sample. The V call is TRBV27, the J call TRBJ2-1; no reliable D call. The CDR3 totals 11 residues. In germline, CDR1 is MNHEY, CDR2 SMNVEV (reference sequence). Trimming cost V 3 bases and J 6 bases, with 3 bases left between them. The CDR3 nucleotides are TGTGCCAGCAGTTTTGGCAATGAGCAGTTCTTC. The encoded protein is CASSFGNEQFF.

Only one count was recorded for this clone. This sequence joins TRBV11-2 and TRBJ1-4; D not resolved. Trimming took 5 bases from V and 8 from J, leaving 9 bases between them. CDR1 is SGHAT, CDR2 FQNNGV, per germline. This CDR3 spans 12 amino acids. CDR3 sequence: CASSLVPEKLFF. The CDR3 DNA is TGTGCCAGCAGCCTAGTACCGGAAAAACTGTTTTTT. Filled out from reference TRBV11-2 and TRBJ1-4, the complete variable domain reads EAGVAQSPRYKIIEKRQSVAFWCNPISGHATLYWYQQILGQGPKLLIQFQNNGVVDDSQLPKDRFSAERLKGVDSTLKIQPAKLEDSAVYLCASSLVPEKLFFGSGTQLSVL.

This chain uses TRBV28 with TRBJ1-4; tentative D call: TRBD1 (6 bases). Germline loops: CDR1 MDHEN, CDR2 SYDVKM. Trimming removed 2 bases from V and 4 bases from J, with 17 bases in between. The CDR3 runs 17 residues. This chain's CDR3 is CASSLSSDGTHNEKLFF. DNA of the CDR3: TGTGCCAGCAGTTTAAGTTCGGACGGGACACATAATGAAAAACTGTTTTTT.

V is TRBV6-5 and J is TRBJ1-2; TRBD1 is a possible D gene (6 bases). The CDR3 spans 13 residues. The germline V gene encodes CDR1 MNHEY and CDR2 SVGAGI. The V end lost 4 bases, the J end lost 5 bases, and 11 bases lay between the germline ends. CDR3 residues: CASSFQQGYGYTF. The CDR3 DNA sequence: TGTGCCAGCAGTTTCCAACAGGGATATGGCTACACCTTC.

Turning to this clone: Other nucleotide sequences in the sample specify the same CDR3. In DNA form, the CDR3 reads TGTGCCAGCAGTGAAGCGCCTAAGAGCTCCTATAATTCACCCCTCCACTTT. It encodes CASSEAPKSSYNSPLHF. The gene calls are TRBV6-1 and TRBJ1-6, with unresolved D. The germline CDR1 and CDR2 sequences are MNHNS and SASEGT. V was shortened by 0 bases and J by 0 bases, with 9 bases between the two germline ends. This CDR3 has 17 amino acids.

This chain links TRBV27 with TRBJ2-1, with D possibly being TRBD1 (5 bases). Germline CDR1 reads MNHEY; CDR2 reads SMNVEV (reference sequence). The V end lost 6 bases, the J end lost 3 bases, and 9 bases lay between the germline ends. This CDR3 contains 13 residues. CDR3 in amino acids: CASSYQGYNEQFF. The CDR3 DNA sequence: TGTGCCAGCAGCTACCAGGGCTACAATGAGCAGTTCTTC.

V is TRBV28 and J is TRBJ2-7; the D is unclear. The CDR3 covers 12 residues. Per the germline V gene, CDR1 is MDHEN and CDR2 is SYDVKM. Trimming stripped 8 bases from V and 0 bases from J, with 8 bases between. For the CDR3, the DNA is TGTGCCAGCGGAGAGGTCTCCTACGAGCAGTACTTC. Amino acid sequence: CASGEVSYEQYF.

The chain carries TRBV9 and TRBJ2-5, with a tentative D call TRBD1 (5 bases). Per germline, CDR1 SGDLS and CDR2 YYNGEE. This CDR3 is built from 15 residues. Trimming left V 3 bases short and J 5 bases short, with 17 bases between. The DNA of the CDR3 is TGTGCCAGCAGCGCTTCGACAGATCCCAGCGAGACCCAGTACTTC. Translating gives CASSASTDPSETQYF.